Following are 6 T cell receptor beta chains from one sample sequenced in a study of blood T cell repertoires in COVID-19. Clones were sequenced by immunoSEQ multiplex PCR, and TCRdb holds only the in-frame ones, with some missing. The profile covers 65,000 to 80,000 clones, with 90% appearing a single time and about a tenth taken by the ten largest. The sequenced sample was peripheral blood. These receptors were taken from a human donor in a cohort sampled during active COVID-19.

This chain joins TRBV7-8 and TRBJ2-1; the match to TRBD2 covers 9 bases. This CDR3 has 14 amino acids. The germline V gene encodes CDR1 SGHVS and CDR2 FQNEAQ. V lost 2 bases, J lost 7 bases, and 3 bases stayed unmatched. CDR3 loop: CASSLLAGTNEQFF. The DNA for the CDR3 is TGTGCCAGCAGCTTACTAGCGGGAACTAATGAGCAGTTCTTC.

The J gene is TRBJ2-1, the V gene TRBV5-1, with 8 bases matching TRBD1. J was trimmed by 0 bases and V by 4 bases; bases with no gene match: 6. Germline CDR1 reads SGHRS; CDR2 reads YFSETQ. The CDR3 extends over 16 amino acids. CDR3 sequence: CASSLTGDSSYNEQFF. As DNA, the CDR3 is TGCGCCAGCAGCCTGACAGGGGATAGCTCCTACAATGAGCAGTTCTTC.

The rearrangement uses TRBV5-4 and TRBJ2-7; TRBD1 matches 7 bases. CDR1 is SGHNT and CDR2 is YYREEE in the germline V gene (reference sequence). This CDR3 spans 14 amino acids. Germline trimming cut 0 bases from V and 2 bases from J; bases unmatched to any gene: 2. Written as DNA, the CDR3 is TGTGCCAGCAGCTTGGCGGGACAGACCTACGAGCAGTACTTC. Translation: CASSLAGQTYEQYF.

The chain combines TRBV7-8 with TRBJ2-3, with a possible D match to TRBD2 (5 bases). CDR1 is SGHVS, CDR2 FQNEAQ, per germline. The CDR3 has 15 residues. Trimming shortened V by 1 base and J by 2 bases, and 10 bases separated the two germline ends. CDR3 coding DNA: TGTGCCAGCAGCTTAGTAGGCGGGTACACAGATACGCAGTATTTT. Translation gives CASSLVGGYTDTQYF.

This clone was detected a few times. The chain combines TRBV6-4 with TRBJ2-1, with 14 nucleotides matching TRBD2. The V gene's germline CDR1 is MRHNA and CDR2 SNTAGT. The CDR3 totals 16 residues. The V segment lost 0 bases and the J segment 7 bases; nucleotides outside the gene matches: 2. The CDR3: CASSDSGTSGSNEQFF. The CDR3 DNA follows: TGTGCCAGCAGTGACTCCGGGACTAGCGGGAGTAATGAGCAGTTCTTC.

This chain links TRBV5-4 with TRBJ1-2; 8 bases map to TRBD1. The CDR3 is 14 amino acids. The V gene's germline CDR1 is SGHNT and CDR2 YYREEE (reference sequence). Trimming cost V 2 bases and J 2 bases; bases outside gene matches: 2. CDR3 DNA: TGTGCCAGCAGCTTCGGACAGGGCAACTATGGCTACACCTTC. It is translated as CASSFGQGNYGYTF.